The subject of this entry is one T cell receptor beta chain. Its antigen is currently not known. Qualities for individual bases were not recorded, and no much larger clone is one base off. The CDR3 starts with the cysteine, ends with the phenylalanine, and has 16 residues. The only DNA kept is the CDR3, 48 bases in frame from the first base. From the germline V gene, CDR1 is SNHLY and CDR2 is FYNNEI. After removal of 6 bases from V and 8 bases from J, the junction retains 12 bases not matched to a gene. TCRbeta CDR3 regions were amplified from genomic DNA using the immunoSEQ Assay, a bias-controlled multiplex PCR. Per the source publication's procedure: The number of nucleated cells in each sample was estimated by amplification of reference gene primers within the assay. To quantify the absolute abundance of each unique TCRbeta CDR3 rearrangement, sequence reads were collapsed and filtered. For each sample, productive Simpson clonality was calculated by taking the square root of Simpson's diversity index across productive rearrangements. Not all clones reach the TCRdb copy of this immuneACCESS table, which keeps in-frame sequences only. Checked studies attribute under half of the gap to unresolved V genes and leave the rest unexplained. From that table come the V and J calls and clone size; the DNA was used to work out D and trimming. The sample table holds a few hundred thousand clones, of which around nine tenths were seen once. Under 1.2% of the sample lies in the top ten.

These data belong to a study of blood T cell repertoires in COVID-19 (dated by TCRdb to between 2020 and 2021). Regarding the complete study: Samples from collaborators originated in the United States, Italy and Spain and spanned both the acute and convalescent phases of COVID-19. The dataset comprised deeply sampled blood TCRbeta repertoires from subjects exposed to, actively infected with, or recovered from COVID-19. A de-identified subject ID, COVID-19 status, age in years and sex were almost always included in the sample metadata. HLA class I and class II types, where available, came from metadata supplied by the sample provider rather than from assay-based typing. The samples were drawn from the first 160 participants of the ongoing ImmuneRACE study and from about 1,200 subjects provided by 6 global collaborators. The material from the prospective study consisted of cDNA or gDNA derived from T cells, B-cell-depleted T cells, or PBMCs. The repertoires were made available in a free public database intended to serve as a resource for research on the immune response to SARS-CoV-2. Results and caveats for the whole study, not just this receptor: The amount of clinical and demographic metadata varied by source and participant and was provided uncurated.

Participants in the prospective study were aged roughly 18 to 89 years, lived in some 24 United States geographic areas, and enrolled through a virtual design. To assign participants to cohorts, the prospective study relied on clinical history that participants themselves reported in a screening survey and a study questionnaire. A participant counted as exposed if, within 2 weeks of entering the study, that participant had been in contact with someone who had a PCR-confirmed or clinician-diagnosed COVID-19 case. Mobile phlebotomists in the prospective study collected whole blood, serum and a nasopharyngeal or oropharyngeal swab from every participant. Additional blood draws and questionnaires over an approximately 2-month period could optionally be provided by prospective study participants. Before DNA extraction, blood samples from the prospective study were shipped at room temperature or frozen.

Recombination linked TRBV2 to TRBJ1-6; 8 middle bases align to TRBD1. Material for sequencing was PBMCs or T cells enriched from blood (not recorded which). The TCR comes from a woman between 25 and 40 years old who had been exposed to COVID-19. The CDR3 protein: CASRTYGQGRDSPLHF. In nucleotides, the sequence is TGTGCCAGCAGAACCTACGGACAGGGACGGGATTCACCCCTCCACTTT. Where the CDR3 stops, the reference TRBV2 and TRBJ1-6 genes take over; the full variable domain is EPEVTQTPSHQVTQMGQEVILRCVPISNHLYFYWYRQILGQKVEFLVSFYNNEISEKSEIFDDQFSVERPDGSNFTLKIRSTKLEDSAMYFCASRTYGQGRDSPLHFGNGTRLTVT.